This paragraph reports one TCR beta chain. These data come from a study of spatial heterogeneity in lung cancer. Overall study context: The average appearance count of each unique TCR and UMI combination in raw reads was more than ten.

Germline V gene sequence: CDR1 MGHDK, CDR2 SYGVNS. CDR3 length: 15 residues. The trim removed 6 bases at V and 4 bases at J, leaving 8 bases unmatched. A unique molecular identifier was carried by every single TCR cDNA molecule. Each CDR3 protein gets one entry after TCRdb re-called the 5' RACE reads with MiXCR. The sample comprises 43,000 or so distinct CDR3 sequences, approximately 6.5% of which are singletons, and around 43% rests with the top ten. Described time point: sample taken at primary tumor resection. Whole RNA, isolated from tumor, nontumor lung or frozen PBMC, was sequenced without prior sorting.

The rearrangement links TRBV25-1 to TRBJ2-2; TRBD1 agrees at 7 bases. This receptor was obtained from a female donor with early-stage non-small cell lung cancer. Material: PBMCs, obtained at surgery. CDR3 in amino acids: CASRLGDRTTGELFF. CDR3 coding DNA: TGTGCCAGCAGGCTGGGGGACAGAACCACCGGGGAGCTGTTTTTT.